This T cell receptor beta chain comes out of a study of shared clonotypes between healthy human individuals. Findings of the study overall: Across a handful of donors, naive CD4 shared around 5%, naive CD8 under 4%, memory CD4 2.3%, memory CD8 0.4% to 0.5%.

Profiled with immunoSEQ multiplex PCR; TCRdb holds only in-frame clones, not every one. The profile shows fewer than 1 million clones, 90% to 98% of them singletons. With regard to this clone: Antigen: not known.

As defined, naive CD8 cells were CD45RO-negative and positively selected for CCR7, with terminally differentiated effector memory CD45RA+ cells excluded. The CDR3 totals 17 residues. CDR1 and CDR2 (germline): SGDLS, YYNGEE. The V and J ends lost 3 bases and 2 bases respectively, with 20 bases between them. The V and J genes are TRBV9 and TRBJ1-2; D is undetermined. Sequenced sample: naive CD8+ T cells sorted from blood. This receptor was obtained from a man aged 25-45 years in good health. CDR3 sequence reads: CASSADNDVHPNYGYTF. The CDR3 DNA sequence: TGTGCCAGCAGCGCAGATAACGACGTACACCCGAACTATGGCTACACCTTC.